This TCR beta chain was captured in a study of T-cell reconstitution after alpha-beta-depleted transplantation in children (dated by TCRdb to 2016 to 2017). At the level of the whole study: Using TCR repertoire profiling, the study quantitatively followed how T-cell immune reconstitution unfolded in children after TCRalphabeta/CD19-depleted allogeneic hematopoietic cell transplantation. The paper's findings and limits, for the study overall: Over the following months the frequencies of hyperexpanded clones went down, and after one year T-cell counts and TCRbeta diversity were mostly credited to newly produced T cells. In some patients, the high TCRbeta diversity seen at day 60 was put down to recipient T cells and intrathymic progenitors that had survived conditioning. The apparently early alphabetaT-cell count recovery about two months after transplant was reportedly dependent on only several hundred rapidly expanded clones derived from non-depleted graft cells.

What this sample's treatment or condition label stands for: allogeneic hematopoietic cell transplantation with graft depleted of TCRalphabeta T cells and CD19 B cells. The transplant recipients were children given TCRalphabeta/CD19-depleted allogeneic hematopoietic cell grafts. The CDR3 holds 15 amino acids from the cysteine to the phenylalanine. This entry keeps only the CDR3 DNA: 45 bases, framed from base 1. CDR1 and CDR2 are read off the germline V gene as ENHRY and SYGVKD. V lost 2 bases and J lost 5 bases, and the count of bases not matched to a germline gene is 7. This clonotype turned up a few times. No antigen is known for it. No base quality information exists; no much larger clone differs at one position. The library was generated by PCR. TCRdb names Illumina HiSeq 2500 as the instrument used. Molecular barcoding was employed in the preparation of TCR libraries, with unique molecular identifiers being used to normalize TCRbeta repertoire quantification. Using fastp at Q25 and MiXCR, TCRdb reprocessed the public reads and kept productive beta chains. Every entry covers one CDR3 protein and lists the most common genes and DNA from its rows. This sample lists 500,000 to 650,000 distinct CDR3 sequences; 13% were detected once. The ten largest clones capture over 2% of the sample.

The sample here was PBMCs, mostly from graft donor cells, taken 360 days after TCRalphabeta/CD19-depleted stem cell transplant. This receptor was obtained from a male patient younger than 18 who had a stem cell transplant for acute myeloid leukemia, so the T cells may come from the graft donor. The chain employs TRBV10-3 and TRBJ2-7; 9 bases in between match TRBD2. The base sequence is TGTGCCATCAGTGAGCCCCCGGGACTAGCTGACGAGCAGTACTTC. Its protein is CAISEPPGLADEQYF.